The 27 T cell receptor beta chains below come from one sample, sequenced in a study of cytomegalovirus exposure and HLA in healthy donors. This PCR relied on a set of 60 Vbeta primers and 13 Jbeta primers. The assay was immunoSEQ multiplex PCR, and TCRdb's table has in-frame clones only and misses some. This sample carries approximately 120,000 clones, 80% to 85% of them seen once, and the ten largest clones take 1.1%. The sample consisted of PBMCs. These receptors all come from a woman in her twenties or thirties in good health and CMV-seronegative.

CDR3 DNA sequence: TGTGCCAGCAGCTTGCCGTTACGCGGGGGCTATGAGCAGTTCTTC. Its protein product is CASSLPLRGGYEQFF. This chain links TRBV5-4 with TRBJ2-1, with TRBD2 as a possible D gene (7 bases). Trimming removed 1 base from V and 8 bases from J, with 16 bases in between. This CDR3 comprises 15 residues. Looked up from germline, CDR1 is SGHNT and CDR2 is YYREEE (reference sequence).

The rearrangement uses TRBV6-6 and TRBJ2-4; 12 bases are shared with TRBD2. The CDR3 totals 15 residues. V gave up 4 bases and J gave up 4 bases; unmatched junction bases: 2. The germline V gene has CDR1 MNHNY and CDR2 SVGAGI (reference sequence). CDR3: CASSSLAGGKNIQYF. As DNA, the CDR3 is TGTGCCAGCAGTTCCCTAGCGGGAGGGAAAAACATTCAGTACTTC.

Notes on this clone: At one end, the junction sequence differs from germline, possibly due to a read error. The chain is built from TRBV7-6 and TRBJ2-5; perhaps TRBD2 as D (7 bases). Germline loops: CDR1 SGHVS, CDR2 FNYEAQ. The CDR3 is 13 residues long. In nucleotides, the CDR3 is TGTGCCAGCAGCCCGAGTGGGCGGACTAGGGGGGACTTC. It is translated as CASSPSGRTRGDF.

The V gene is TRBV25-1, the J gene TRBJ1-2; weak D call: TRBD1 (6 bases). V lost 4 bases and J 3 bases, leaving 9 bases between the germline ends. The CDR3 contains 13 residues. Germline lookup yields CDR1 MGHDK and CDR2 SYGVNS. The CDR3: CASSVTGYYGYTF. CDR3 DNA sequence: TGTGCCAGCAGTGTAACAGGGTACTATGGCTACACCTTC.

The chain uses TRBV7-9 and TRBJ2-2, with D perhaps matching TRBD2 (5 bases). The CDR3 is 13 residues long. The ends were cut back, 5 bases at V and 7 bases at J, with 11 bases in the middle. Germline V CDR1 and CDR2: SEHNR, FQNEAQ (reference sequence). The CDR3 region is CASSTRAGGELFF. The CDR3 region has the DNA TGTGCCAGCAGCACCCGGGCGGGCGGGGAGCTGTTTTTT.

V and J are TRBV7-3 and TRBJ2-2, with D perhaps TRBD1 (6 bases). Per germline, CDR1 SGHTA and CDR2 FQGTGA. There are 16 residues in the CDR3. The V and J ends lost 5 bases and 3 bases respectively, with 16 bases between them. In nucleotides, the CDR3 is TGTGCCAGCAGCCTGACGGCAGGGGCGCACACCGGGGAGCTGTTTTTT. It yields the protein CASSLTAGAHTGELFF.

The table lists this clone with a few counts. The chain has TRBV5-1 and TRBJ2-1, with 10 bases fitting TRBD2. The germline V gene encodes CDR1 SGHRS and CDR2 YFSETQ. The CDR3 length is 17 residues. V shed 3 bases and J 8 bases; nucleotides not matched to a gene: 14. The CDR3 DNA reads TGCGCCAGCAGCTCCCGGGGAAACCTAGCGGGGGAGGATGAGCAGTTCTTC. Translating it yields CASSSRGNLAGEDEQFF.

Remarks on this clone: Here the CDR3 omits its conserved ending phenylalanine or tryptophan, so a read error is the likely source. The limits of the CDR3 on the DNA are not certain, so only TCRdb's listed CDR3 is given. The chain couples TRBV2 to TRBJ2-3; TRBD1, the table's D call, was not compared with the DNA. The CDR3 has 8 residues if both end residues are counted. CDR1 is SNHLY, CDR2 FYNNEI, per germline. The CDR3 is CASRGGQG.

This clone appeared once. The rearrangement uses TRBV4-1 and TRBJ2-2; possibly TRBD1 for D (6 bases). Germline V CDR1 and CDR2: MGHRA, YSYEKL. Trimming shortened V by 4 bases and J by 2 bases, and 17 bases separated the two germline ends. This CDR3 has 17 residues. CDR3 amino acids: CASSPIPRGKNTGELFF. The CDR3 coding sequence is TGCGCCAGCAGCCCCATTCCCAGGGGAAAAAACACCGGGGAGCTGTTTTTT.

This chain links TRBV30 with TRBJ1-1; the D gene is possibly TRBD1 (5 bases). This CDR3 is built from 14 residues. Trimming removed 0 bases at V and 1 base at J, with 9 bases between. Germline values: CDR1 GTSNPN, CDR2 SVGIG (reference sequence). Here the CDR3 reads CAWSVLGQNTEAFF. CDR3 nucleotides: TGTGCCTGGAGTGTATTGGGGCAGAACACTGAAGCTTTCTTT.

The chain carries TRBV7-9 and TRBJ2-3, with 7 bases matching TRBD1. Germline-derived CDR1 and CDR2 are SEHNR and FQNEAQ (reference sequence). This CDR3 region has 15 residues. V was pared by 6 bases and J by 4 bases, with 10 bases of the junction left unmatched. The DNA of the CDR3 is TGTGCCAGCAGAAAAGGGGGCTCGGTCGCAGATACGCAGTATTTT. Encoded protein: CASRKGGSVADTQYF.

The chain links TRBV7-9 to TRBJ2-5; 10 bases are a match to TRBD2. The CDR3 contains 17 residues. V was pared by 0 bases and J by 5 bases, with 9 bases of the junction left unmatched. Germline V lookup: CDR1 SEHNR, CDR2 FQNEAQ (reference sequence). The CDR3 DNA sequence: TGTGCCAGCAGCTTAGCAGCGGGGGGGCCTCTTGCGGAGACCCAGTACTTC. It codes for CASSLAAGGPLAETQYF. The full variable domain, rest sourced from reference TRBV7-9 and TRBJ2-5, is DTGVSQNPRHKITKRGQNVTFRCDPISEHNRLYWYRQTLGQGPEFLTYFQNEAQLEKSRLLSDRFSAERPKGSFSTLEIQRTEQGDSAMYLCASSLAAGGPLAETQYFGPGTRLLVL.

The V gene is TRBV6-1, the J gene TRBJ1-5, with TRBD1 matching over 10 bases. CDR3 size: 14 residues. V lost 6 bases, J lost 4 bases, and 3 bases stayed unmatched. Germline V gene sequence: CDR1 MNHNS, CDR2 SASEGT. CDR3: CASREGQGNQPQHF. The CDR3 DNA sequence: TGTGCCAGCAGGGAGGGACAGGGGAATCAGCCCCAGCATTTT.

V is TRBV7-2 and J is TRBJ2-3; 16 positions agree with TRBD2. J was trimmed by 6 bases and V by 6 bases; bases with no gene match: 6. The V gene's germline CDR1 is SGHTA and CDR2 FQGNSA. The CDR3 spans 16 residues. For the CDR3, the DNA is TGTGCCAGCAGGAAGGGACTAGCGGGAGGGCCGGATACGCAGTATTTT. Amino acids: CASRKGLAGGPDTQYF. Combining the CDR3 with reference TRBV7-2 and TRBJ2-3 gives the whole variable domain GAGVSQSPSNKVTEKGKDVELRCDPISGHTALYWYRQSLGQGLEFLIYFQGNSAPDKSGLPSDRFSAERTGGSVSTLTIQRTQQEDSAVYLCASRKGLAGGPDTQYFGPGTRLTVL.

DNA of the CDR3: TGTGCCAGCAGTTTACAGGGGGCTATCACAGATACGCAGTATTTT. Its translation: CASSLQGAITDTQYF. The rearrangement joins TRBV27 to TRBJ2-3; the match to TRBD1 covers 8 bases. Germline CDR1 and CDR2: MNHEY and SMNVEV (reference sequence). This CDR3 has 15 residues. The V segment lost 2 bases and the J segment 2 bases; nucleotides outside the gene matches: 3.

J is TRBJ2-1 and V is TRBV7-3, with TRBD2 matching over 12 bases. V shed 2 bases, J shed 8 bases, and the junction held 4 bases outside the gene matches. The germline CDR1 and CDR2 sequences are SGHTA and FQGTGA. The CDR3 has 15 amino acids. The CDR3 reads CASSLLAGGRYEQFF. In nucleotides, the CDR3 is TGTGCCAGCAGCTTACTAGCGGGGGGGCGTTATGAGCAGTTCTTC.

This clone was seen once. The chain is built from TRBV11-2 and TRBJ2-7; no clear D gene. Germline V gives CDR1 SGHAT, CDR2 FQNNGV. Trimming pared 4 bases from V and 6 bases from J, leaving 10 bases between. This CDR3 has 12 amino acids. The CDR3 loop reads CASSSYGFEQYF. CDR3 bases: TGTGCCAGCAGCTCCTACGGTTTCGAGCAGTACTTC.

This chain joins TRBV19 and TRBJ2-4; perhaps TRBD1 as D (5 bases). V was cut by 3 bases and J by 6 bases, with 12 bases left in between. CDR1 is LNHDA and CDR2 is SQIVND in the germline V gene (reference sequence). CDR3 length: 14 residues. DNA of the CDR3: TGTGCCAGTAGTATGAGCCCTCAGGGAAACATTCAGTACTTC. Its protein is CASSMSPQGNIQYF.

The chain links TRBV19 to TRBJ2-7; 8 nucleotides agree with TRBD1. The CDR3 sequence is 14 residues long. V lost 4 bases to trimming and J lost 4 bases; unmatched junction nucleotides: 6. Germline values: CDR1 LNHDA, CDR2 SQIVND (reference sequence). CDR3 DNA sequence: TGTGCCAGTAGTACCCAAACAGGGGGATACGAGCAGTACTTC. It is translated as CASSTQTGGYEQYF.

The chain combines TRBV6-4 with TRBJ1-2; 8 bases match TRBD1. The V segment lost 2 bases and the J segment 8 bases; nucleotides outside the gene matches: 13. Germline V gene lookup returns CDR1 MRHNA and CDR2 SNTAGT. CDR3 size: 16 residues. In DNA, the CDR3 is TGTGCCAGCAGTGACATAACAGGGGGAATTGGTGGGGGCTACACCTTC. Translated: CASSDITGGIGGGYTF.

The V and J genes are TRBV9 and TRBJ2-1; weak D call: TRBD2 (6 bases). V was clipped by 4 bases and J by 7 bases, with 21 bases between them. CDR1 is SGDLS and CDR2 is YYNGEE in the germline V gene. The CDR3 covers 16 residues. DNA of the CDR3: TGTGCCAGCAGCATCACACCGGGACTCCCGTCTAATGAGCAGTTCTTC. It specifies CASSITPGLPSNEQFF.

The chain joins TRBV9 to TRBJ2-1; 7 bases line up with TRBD1. This CDR3 spans 15 amino acids. CDR1 and CDR2 (germline): SGDLS, YYNGEE. V shed 2 bases and J 6 bases; nucleotides not matched to a gene: 8. Here the CDR3 DNA reads TGTGCCAGCAGCGTGATGCCGGGGACAGTCAATGAGCAGTTCTTC. This gives the protein CASSVMPGTVNEQFF.

This chain joins TRBV5-6 and TRBJ1-6; D not certain. V was shortened by 1 base and J by 0 bases, with 11 bases between the two germline ends. CDR3 size: 17 residues. Germline CDR1 and CDR2: SGHDT and YYEEEE. DNA for the CDR3: TGTGCCAGCAGCTTGAGAGGCTCTAGCTCCTATAATTCACCCCTCCACTTT. This translates into CASSLRGSSSYNSPLHF.

The rearrangement joins TRBV9 to TRBJ2-2, with 9 bases matching TRBD2. The CDR3 covers 19 residues. Trimming at V came to 4 bases and at J to 4 bases, leaving 17 bases not matched to a gene. Germline CDR1 is SGDLS and CDR2 is YYNGEE. CDR3 sequence: CASSPIPLSGRIGTGELFF. CDR3 bases: TGTGCCAGCAGCCCCATCCCTTTGAGCGGGAGGATCGGCACCGGGGAGCTGTTTTTT.

CDR3: CASSQDRPSGYEQYF. CDR3 DNA: TGTGCCAGCAGCCAAGATCGGCCTAGTGGATACGAGCAGTACTTC. The chain recombines TRBV4-2 with TRBJ2-7; D is unclear. Germline lookup yields CDR1 LGHNA and CDR2 YNFKEQ. This CDR3 has 15 amino acids. Trimming left V 0 bases short and J 4 bases short, with 13 bases between.

The chain joins TRBV1 to TRBJ1-2; TRBD1 is taken as the D call from the table, unchecked against the DNA. TRBV1 represents a pseudogene. The CDR3 runs 15 residues. CDR3 amino acids: CTSSQCRDREYGYTF. The DNA for the CDR3 is TGCACCAGCAGCCAGTGTCGAGACAGGGAATATGGCTACACCTTC.

The rearrangement joins TRBV9 to TRBJ2-7; the match to TRBD1 covers 10 bases. CDR1 SGDLS and CDR2 YYNGEE come from the germline V gene. The length of the CDR3 is 14 residues. With V trimmed by 3 bases and J by 3 bases, 3 bases remained unmatched. This CDR3 reads CASSAGTGVYEQYF. The CDR3 nucleotides read TGTGCCAGCAGCGCCGGGACAGGGGTCTACGAGCAGTACTTC.